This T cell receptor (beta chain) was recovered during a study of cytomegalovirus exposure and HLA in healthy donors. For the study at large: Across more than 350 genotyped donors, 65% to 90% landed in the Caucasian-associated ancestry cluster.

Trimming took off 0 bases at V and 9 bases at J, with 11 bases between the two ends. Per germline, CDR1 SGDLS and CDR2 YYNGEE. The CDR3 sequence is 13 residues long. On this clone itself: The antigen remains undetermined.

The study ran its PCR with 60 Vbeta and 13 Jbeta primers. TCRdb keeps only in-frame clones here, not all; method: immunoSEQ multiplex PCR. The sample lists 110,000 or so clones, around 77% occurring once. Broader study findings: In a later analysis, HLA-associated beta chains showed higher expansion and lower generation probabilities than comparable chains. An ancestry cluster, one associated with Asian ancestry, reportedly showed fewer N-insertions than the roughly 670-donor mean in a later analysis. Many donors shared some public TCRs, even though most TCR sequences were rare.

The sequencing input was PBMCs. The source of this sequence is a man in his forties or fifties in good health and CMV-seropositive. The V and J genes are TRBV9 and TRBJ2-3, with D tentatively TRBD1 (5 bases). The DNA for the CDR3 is TGTGCCAGCAGCGTAGATTCCCAGGGAACGCAGTATTTT. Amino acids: CASSVDSQGTQYF.